This TCR beta chain was identified during a study of identical twins. Only healthy Caucasians were included as donors. The CDR3 contains 12 residues. Per germline, CDR1 WSHSY and CDR2 SAAADI. V was clipped by 8 bases and J by 4 bases, with 11 bases between them. TCRdb independently ran MiXCR on the 5' RACE reads; one entry per CDR3 protein. The sample records fewer than 900,000 distinct CDR3 sequences, 20% to 25% being singletons. The sample was also linked to a second study, of T cells expressing NK-cell markers. As that study records: NKG2C+ dominant clonotype frequencies in five to seven donors were roughly 1.0-7.0% of CD8+ T cells.

Sequenced material: PBMCs. The genes are TRBV10-2 and TRBJ2-5; D is tentatively TRBD1 or TRBD2 (5 bases each). This TCR was sampled from a woman under 30 in good health. As DNA, the CDR3 is TGCGCCAGCGGGACCCCTTTAGAGACCCAGTACTTC. It codes for CASGTPLETQYF.